This entry concerns a single T cell receptor beta chain. The CDR3 is 14 amino acids. Germline V gene sequence: CDR1 LGHDT, CDR2 YNNKEL (reference sequence). The germline V and J ends were trimmed by 4 bases and 0 bases, with 9 bases remaining between them. The sample originates from a study of blood T cell repertoires in COVID-19. Across the study: Sites across the United States, Italy and Spain contributed samples from acute and convalescent COVID-19. PBMCs, B-cell-depleted T cells, or T cells were the source of the cDNA or gDNA that made up the material.

Original data processing: It was from reference gene primer amplification that nucleated cell counts were estimated. Sequencing used immunoSEQ multiplex PCR; TCRdb keeps in-frame clones, though not all of them. Clonal size and the V and J genes are those of that table, whereas D and trimming came from the DNA. The sample yields 200,000 to 250,000 clones, roughly 90% seen once. The source of this sequence is a woman in her fifties or sixties with acute or convalescent COVID-19. This chain links TRBV3-1 (or the pseudogene TRBV3-2) with TRBJ1-1, with D tentatively TRBD1 (6 bases). Sequenced input: peripheral blood. As DNA, the CDR3 is TGTGCCAGCAGCCTTACAGGGTTGAACACTGAAGCTTTCTTT. Translating it yields CASSLTGLNTEAFF.